These T cell receptor beta chains were read from a single sample in a study of cytomegalovirus exposure and HLA in healthy donors. The data were produced by immunoSEQ multiplex PCR, yet TCRdb's version contains in-frame clones alone and is incomplete. Seen here are about 190,000 clones, around 79% observed once, and the top ten hold roughly 1.5%. Sequences were obtained from PBMCs. These receptors all come from a woman in her fifties or sixties in good health and CMV-seronegative. The conserved cysteine and the conserved F or W are not part of the CDR3 here.

j_call v_call cdr3_aa
TRBJ1-2 TRBV29-1 SVAGQGDYGYT
TRBJ2-1 TRBV7-9 ASSLGSGDYNEQF
TRBJ2-3 TRBV18 ASSPFSTDTQY
TRBJ1-2 TRBV19 ASSQARQGRDYGYT
TRBJ2-1 TRBV7-9 ASSGGHGQF
TRBJ1-1 TRBV5-1 ASSLNRLNTEAF
TRBJ2-1 TRBV27 ASSSPGTSGWSSYNEQF
TRBJ2-1 TRBV30 AWALVPNEQF
TRBJ2-5 TRBV4-3 ASSPNLGGQAH
TRBJ2-5 TRBV6-6 ASSQGAPETQY
TRBJ2-1 TRBV10-3 AISGGTSGNEQF
TRBJ1-1 TRBV30 AWSVQVNTEAF
TRBJ2-1 TRBV29-1 SVVPGTSGYNEQF
TRBJ2-1 TRBV27 ATLAGGYNEQF
TRBJ1-4 TRBV7-9 ASSLDRGKLF
TRBJ1-1 TRBV14 ASSQEVVRGSEAF
TRBJ1-3 TRBV28 ASSFGTATSGNTIY
TRBJ1-1 TRBV6-5 ASSTNGQLNTEAF
TRBJ2-7 TRBV9 ASSVSHLAGGSYEQY
TRBJ1-5 TRBV7-2 ASSQTKTGPADQPQH